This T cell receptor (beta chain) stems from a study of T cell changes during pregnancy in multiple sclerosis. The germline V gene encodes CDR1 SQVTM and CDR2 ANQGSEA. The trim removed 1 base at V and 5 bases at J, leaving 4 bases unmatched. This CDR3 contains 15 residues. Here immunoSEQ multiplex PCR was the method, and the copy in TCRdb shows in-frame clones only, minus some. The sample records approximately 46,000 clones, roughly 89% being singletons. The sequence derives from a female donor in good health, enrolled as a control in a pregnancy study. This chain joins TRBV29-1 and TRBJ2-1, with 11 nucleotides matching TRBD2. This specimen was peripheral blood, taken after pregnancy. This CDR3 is CSVEGLAGGDNEQFF. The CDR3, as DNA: TGCAGCGTTGAAGGGCTAGCGGGAGGTGACAATGAGCAGTTCTTC.